This T cell receptor beta chain emerged from a study of blood T cells in healthy people across ages. As regards this clonotype: The antigen is unknown.

This CDR3 spans 14 amino acids. Germline V lookup: CDR1 SGHTA, CDR2 FQGNSA. Trimming cost V 2 bases and J 5 bases, with 12 bases left between them. Study results and caveats: A greater number of naive CD4+ cells and higher diversity distinguished long-lived donors from aged donors.

The authors drew approximately 10 milliliters of peripheral blood from each donor. Sample-barcoded 5' priming and a J-beta primer mix drove a second PCR of 7 to 11 cycles. Every sample produced at least 2.5 million CDR3-containing paired-end reads. TCRdb itself ran the 5' RACE reads through MiXCR, one entry per CDR3 protein. The sample consists of roughly 730,000 distinct CDR3 sequences, approximately 53% of them appearing once. This clonotype was obtained from a man aged 40-55 years in good health. The sample taken for sequencing was blood. V usage is TRBV7-2 and J usage is TRBJ2-5; no clear D. CDR3 in amino acids: CASSLTTVGETQYF. As DNA, the CDR3 is TGTGCCAGCAGCTTAACCACAGTTGGGGAGACCCAGTACTTC.